The 20 T cell receptor beta chains below were found in one sample sequenced in a study of T cell responses to AZD1222 COVID-19 vaccine (dated by TCRdb to 2020 to 2023). The intended sense of this specimen's time point label: baseline before first vaccination. The method behind the library was the immunoSEQ multiplex PCR assay. Sourced from immuneACCESS, this table was stored by TCRdb with only in-frame sequences that have V and J called. A share of the clones is absent; for the studies checked, an unresolved V gene accounts for under half, and the remainder has no known explanation. Here the sample has about 150,000 clones; roughly 91% occur a single time. The ten top clones hold more than 8.5% of the sample. Material: peripheral blood, obtained on day 0 of AZD1222 vaccination. These receptor sequences come from an adult in good health.

This clone was counted a few times. The rearrangement links TRBV19 to TRBJ2-1; no reliable D call. The CDR3 sequence is 16 residues long. V lost 0 bases and J lost 1, with 10 bases in between. Germline V gene sequence: CDR1 LNHDA, CDR2 SQIVND (reference sequence). The CDR3 loop is CASSIDTTRSYNEQFF. CDR3 nucleotides: TGTGCCAGTAGTATAGATACAACCAGGTCCTACAATGAGCAGTTCTTC.

The V and J genes are TRBV20-1 and TRBJ2-7, with no clear D. V was shortened by 6 bases and J by 5 bases, with 11 bases between the two germline ends. Germline assignment: CDR1 DFQATT and CDR2 SNEGSKA (reference sequence). The CDR3 covers 11 residues. CDR3 in DNA: TGCAGTGCAGGGCAGCAAGACGAGCAGTACTTC. Its protein product is CSAGQQDEQYF.

The rearrangement links TRBV30 to TRBJ1-1; D uncertain. This CDR3 has 13 amino acids. The germline CDR1 and CDR2 sequences are GTSNPN and SVGIG (reference sequence). Trimming took 2 bases from V and 4 from J, leaving 11 bases between them. The CDR3: CAWSPGFVTEAFF. Written as DNA, the CDR3 is TGTGCCTGGAGTCCGGGGTTTGTCACTGAAGCTTTCTTT.

This chain uses TRBV9 with TRBJ1-5; possibly TRBD1 for D (5 bases). The V end was cut by 7 bases, the J end by 7 bases, with 18 bases between. CDR3 length: 14 amino acids. Germline loops: CDR1 SGDLS, CDR2 YYNGEE. The CDR3 sequence: CASGGTPLGQPQHF. The CDR3 coding sequence is TGTGCCAGCGGGGGGACCCCGTTGGGACAGCCCCAGCATTTT.

V usage is TRBV29-1 and J usage is TRBJ1-1; tentative D call: TRBD1 (6 bases). The CDR3 sequence is 13 residues long. V was shortened by 4 bases and J by 4 bases, with 13 bases between the two germline ends. CDR1 and CDR2 from the germline V gene are SQVTM and ANQGSEA. The DNA for the CDR3 is TGCAGCGTTGGAGGGGACACCTCCACTGAAGCTTTCTTT. Translated: CSVGGDTSTEAFF.

This clone showed up just a few times. The CDR3 sequence is CASSSGKYEQYF. The DNA for the CDR3 is TGTGCCAGCAGCTCGGGGAAATACGAGCAGTACTTC. This chain uses TRBV28 with TRBJ2-7; D may be TRBD2 (5 bases). Trimming removed 6 bases at V and 4 bases at J, with 10 bases between. CDR3 length: 12 residues. The germline CDR1 and CDR2 sequences are MDHEN and SYDVKM.

This clone was counted a few times. This rearrangement joins TRBV4-1 to TRBJ1-6, with a possible D match to TRBD1 (6 bases). The germline V and J ends were trimmed by 4 bases and 7 bases, with 17 bases remaining between them. The CDR3 covers 16 residues. Germline CDR1 is MGHRA and CDR2 is YSYEKL. DNA for the CDR3: TGCGCCAGCAGCCCACAAGCGGACAGCACCAATTCACCCCTCCACTTT. Translated: CASSPQADSTNSPLHF.

This clone appeared a single time. The chain uses TRBV12-5 and TRBJ2-1, with D tentatively TRBD1 (5 bases). V lost 3 bases and J 7 bases, leaving 16 bases between the germline ends. CDR3 length: 15 residues. Germline lookup yields CDR1 LGHNT and CDR2 FRNRAP. CDR3 sequence: CASGFQGSFRNEQFF. The CDR3 region has the DNA TGTGCTAGTGGTTTCCAGGGAAGTTTTAGGAATGAGCAGTTCTTC.

V and J are TRBV7-2 and TRBJ2-1; 7 positions match TRBD1. Germline CDR1 reads SGHTA; CDR2 reads FQGNSA. The CDR3 extends over 16 amino acids. The junction had 12 bases not matched to a gene; V was cut back by 4 bases and J by 6 bases. In DNA form, the CDR3 reads TGTGCCAGCAGCTCAGTAGGGGACAGACCCTCCAATGAGCAGTTCTTC. Translated, it gives CASSSVGDRPSNEQFF.

This CDR3 reads CAISARGRTEAFF. In nucleotides, the CDR3 is TGTGCCATCTCGGCGAGGGGCCGCACTGAAGCTTTCTTT. The gene calls are TRBV19 and TRBJ1-1; perhaps TRBD1 as D (5 bases). From germline, CDR1 is LNHDA and CDR2 SQIVND (reference sequence). V shed 10 bases and J shed 4 bases, with 16 bases lying between them. The CDR3 has 13 amino acids.

This chain connects TRBV4-1 to TRBJ2-1; 12 bases match TRBD2. Germline V gene lookup returns CDR1 MGHRA and CDR2 YSYEKL. J lost 0 bases, V lost 1 base, and 7 bases had no gene match. The CDR3 is 19 residues long. In DNA, the CDR3 is TGCGCCAGCAGCCAAGGCTGGACTAGCGGGGAAAGCTCCTACAATGAGCAGTTCTTC. Translating it yields CASSQGWTSGESSYNEQFF.

This chain connects TRBV21-1 to TRBJ1-3; the table's TRBD1 call for D was not verified on the DNA. TRBV21-1 represents a pseudogene. This CDR3 comprises 18 residues. The CDR3 reads CASSKENKDSHSGNTIYF. CDR3 DNA: TGTGCCAGCAGCAAAGAGAATAAGGACAGTCACTCTGGAAACACCATATATTTT.

CDR3 nucleotides: TGTGCCAGTAGCAAAGGGGCAGGGGCCACTCAGCCCCAGCATTTT. Its protein is CASSKGAGATQPQHF. The V gene is TRBV19, the J gene TRBJ1-5; tentative D call: TRBD1 (6 bases). Germline V gene lookup returns CDR1 LNHDA and CDR2 SQIVND (reference sequence). The CDR3 length is 15 residues. V lost 6 bases and J 6 bases, leaving 18 bases between the germline ends.

This clone was picked up one time. This chain links TRBV13 with TRBJ1-1, with 8 bases that match TRBD1. Looked up from germline, CDR1 is PRHDT and CDR2 is FYEKMQ (reference sequence). J was trimmed by 2 bases and V by 3 bases; bases with no gene match: 8. The CDR3 is 16 amino acids. The CDR3 coding sequence is TGTGCCAGCAGCTTCAGGACAGGGACGCTCAACACTGAAGCTTTCTTT. Amino acids: CASSFRTGTLNTEAFF.

This chain links TRBV29-1 with TRBJ1-5; a possible D gene is TRBD1 (5 bases). With 2 bases removed from V and 4 bases from J, the gap between germline ends came to 9 bases. Germline values: CDR1 SQVTM, CDR2 ANQGSEA. This CDR3 is 13 amino acids long. The CDR3 reads CSVETGINQPQHF. Written as DNA, the CDR3 is TGCAGCGTTGAAACAGGCATTAATCAGCCCCAGCATTTT.

The chain employs TRBV13 and TRBJ2-2; D is undetermined. From germline, CDR1 is PRHDT and CDR2 FYEKMQ (reference sequence). Between the trimmed V and J ends, which lost 6 bases and 6 bases, there was a span of 8 bases. The length of the CDR3 is 12 residues. CDR3 in amino acids: CASRLSSGELFF. In DNA form, the CDR3 reads TGTGCCAGCAGGCTTAGCTCCGGGGAGCTGTTTTTT.

The chain employs TRBV5-1 and TRBJ2-6; no reliable D call. V lost 0 bases and J 0 bases, leaving 10 bases between the germline ends. Germline V lookup: CDR1 SGHRS, CDR2 YFSETQ. The CDR3 extends over 17 amino acids. CDR3 sequence: CASSLGFGDSGANVLTF. The CDR3 nucleotides read TGCGCCAGCAGCTTGGGGTTCGGAGACTCTGGGGCCAACGTCCTGACTTTC.

The V call is TRBV9, the J call TRBJ2-1; D not resolved. The CDR3 sequence is 17 residues long. The germline V gene encodes CDR1 SGDLS and CDR2 YYNGEE. V lost 5 bases to trimming and J lost 0 bases, with 18 bases between them. The CDR3 bases are TGTGCCAGCAGTTGGGGTAGCCTCCCTAGCTCCTACAATGAGCAGTTCTTC. Translation: CASSWGSLPSSYNEQFF.

The chain uses TRBV10-1 and TRBJ1-2; 9 bases line up with TRBD1. V shed 9 bases, J shed 0 bases, and the junction held 8 bases outside the gene matches. The germline CDR1 and CDR2 sequences are WNHNN and SYGVQD (reference sequence). The CDR3 has 15 amino acids. The CDR3 is CARHRDRAANYGYTF. CDR3 coding DNA: TGCGCCAGACACCGGGACAGGGCAGCTAACTATGGCTACACCTTC.

The rearrangement links TRBV11-2 to TRBJ2-3, with 11 positions matching TRBD2. CDR3 length equals 18 residues. Germline CDR1 is SGHAT and CDR2 is FQNNGV. The V and J ends lost 2 bases and 3 bases, in that order; junction bases with no gene match: 10. CDR3 bases: TGTGCCAGCAGCTTAATCCGAAATAGCGGGGGGGCAACAGATACGCAGTATTTT. Its protein product is CASSLIRNSGGATDTQYF.